Shown below are 21 T cell receptor beta chains from a single sample sequenced in a study of blood T cell repertoires in COVID-19. TCRdb's table, derived via immunoSEQ multiplex PCR, lists solely in-frame clones and lacks some. The table includes roughly 80,000 clones, roughly 88% detected once. Sequencing was performed on peripheral blood. Source of these receptors: a man aged 45-65 years with active COVID-19.

This clone came up once. This chain connects TRBV9 to TRBJ1-1; D is possibly TRBD1 (5 bases). There are 14 residues in the CDR3. Germline loops: CDR1 SGDLS, CDR2 YYNGEE. Trimming took off 4 bases at V and 1 base at J, with 11 bases between the two ends. CDR3 sequence: CASSFGRGNTEAFF. The DNA of the CDR3 is TGTGCCAGCAGCTTCGGAAGGGGGAACACTGAAGCTTTCTTT.

V is TRBV24-1 and J is TRBJ2-1; TRBD2 aligns across 7 bases. This CDR3 has 15 amino acids. Unmatched junction bases numbered 5, after V lost 2 bases and J lost 5 bases. CDR1 is KGHDR, CDR2 SFDVKD, per germline. DNA of the CDR3: TGTGCCACCAGTGATTCTAGCGGATTAAACAATGAGCAGTTCTTC. Encoded protein: CATSDSSGLNNEQFF.

By share, this clone ranks as medium-sized. This chain connects TRBV5-1 to TRBJ2-7; 9 bases are shared with TRBD1. The CDR3 is 16 amino acids. Germline loops: CDR1 SGHRS, CDR2 YFSETQ. The V and J ends lost 0 bases and 2 bases, in that order; junction bases with no gene match: 6. CDR3 amino acids: CASSLGTGTGTYEQYF. CDR3 bases: TGCGCCAGCAGCTTGGGTACCGGGACAGGGACCTACGAGCAGTACTTC. The variable domain in full, completed from reference TRBV5-1 and TRBJ2-7, reads KAGVTQTPRYLIKTRGQQVTLSCSPISGHRSVSWYQQTPGQGLQFLFEYFSETQRNKGNFPGRFSGRQFSNSRSEMNVSTLELGDSALYLCASSLGTGTGTYEQYFGPGTRLTVT.

V is TRBV7-3 and J is TRBJ2-2; TRBD2 agrees at 7 bases. The CDR3 consists of 13 residues. The J segment lost 5 bases and the V segment lost 6 bases, leaving 3 bases of the junction unmatched. Germline V CDR1 and CDR2: SGHTA, FQGTGA. In DNA, the CDR3 is TGTGCCAGCAGGCTACTAGCGACCGGGGAGCTGTTTTTT. Its protein product is CASRLLATGELFF.

The rearrangement uses TRBV11-2 and TRBJ1-2; possible D gene TRBD1, 5 bases. The CDR3 spans 16 residues. Looked up from germline, CDR1 is SGHAT and CDR2 is FQNNGV. Between the trimmed V and J ends, which lost 0 bases and 8 bases, there was a span of 19 bases. CDR3 bases: TGTGCCAGCAGCTTAGATATCGTGACAGCCTACAACGGCTACACCTTC. It translates to CASSLDIVTAYNGYTF.

This clone is a singleton in its sample. The chain carries TRBV19 and TRBJ2-5, with unresolved D. Germline CDR1 is LNHDA and CDR2 is SQIVND (reference sequence). V lost 5 bases and J 4 bases, leaving 14 bases between the germline ends. This CDR3 has 14 amino acids. The CDR3 sequence: CASSATLTRETQYF. The CDR3 DNA sequence: TGTGCCAGTAGTGCGACTCTAACACGAGAGACCCAGTACTTC.

The rearrangement links TRBV14 to TRBJ2-7, with 7 bases lining up with TRBD1. Germline CDR1 SGHDN, CDR2 FVKESK. V shed 1 base and J 2 bases; nucleotides not matched to a gene: 2. There are 14 residues in the CDR3. As DNA, the CDR3 is TGTGCCAGCAGCCAAGGACAGGGACCCTACGAGCAGTACTTC. Amino acids: CASSQGQGPYEQYF.

The J gene is TRBJ1-6, the V gene TRBV24-1; D not resolved. Germline CDR1 and CDR2: KGHDR and SFDVKD. The CDR3 is 13 amino acids. The V and J ends lost 5 bases and 5 bases respectively, with 6 bases between them. The CDR3 region is CATSATDNSPLHF. DNA for the CDR3: TGTGCCACCAGTGCCACGGATAATTCACCCCTCCACTTT.

The genes are TRBV4-3 and TRBJ1-6, with TRBD1 matching over 8 bases. The CDR3 is made up of 16 amino acids. CDR1 and CDR2 from the germline V gene are LGHNA and YSLEER. The ends lost 4 bases at V and 10 bases at J; junction bases unmatched: 12. The CDR3 loop is CASSPKSRGLGSPLHF. For the CDR3, the DNA is TGCGCCAGCAGCCCTAAGAGCAGGGGGCTTGGGTCACCCCTCCACTTT.

The CDR3 protein is CASSLRGGETQYF. The CDR3 DNA follows: TGTGCCAGCAGCTTAAGGGGGGGGGAGACCCAGTACTTC. This chain joins TRBV7-9 and TRBJ2-5; TRBD2 is a possible D gene (7 bases). Germline V lookup: CDR1 SEHNR, CDR2 FQNEAQ (reference sequence). The ends were cut back, 2 bases at V and 5 bases at J, with 9 bases in the middle. This CDR3 is 13 amino acids long.

V and J are TRBV28 and TRBJ1-5; no definite D call. Germline-derived CDR1 and CDR2 are MDHEN and SYDVKM. Trimming cost V 10 bases and J 7 bases, with 17 bases left between them. The CDR3 consists of 13 residues. CDR3 residues: CATTGRREQPQHF. The CDR3, as DNA: TGTGCCACAACCGGGCGGAGGGAGCAGCCCCAGCATTTT.

V gene TRBV28 combines with J gene TRBJ2-7, with TRBD1 matching 7 bases. With V trimmed by 4 bases and J by 4 bases, 7 bases remained unmatched. The CDR3 sequence is 14 residues long. From germline, CDR1 is MDHEN and CDR2 SYDVKM. The CDR3 is CASSSPGQIYEQYF. Here the CDR3 DNA reads TGTGCCAGCAGTTCCCCGGGACAGATATACGAGCAGTACTTC.

This chain links TRBV3-1 (or the pseudogene TRBV3-2) with TRBJ2-3; 16 positions match TRBD2. Germline CDR1 reads LGHDT; CDR2 reads YNNKEL (reference sequence). The CDR3 sequence is 17 residues long. Trimming removed 3 bases from V and 6 bases from J; junction bases left unmatched: 6. In nucleotides, the CDR3 is TGTGCCAGCAGCCAGGGGACTAGCGGGGGGGCCCGTGATACGCAGTATTTT. Protein product: CASSQGTSGGARDTQYF.

The chain links TRBV11-2 to TRBJ2-7; 7 bases are shared with TRBD2. V gave up 4 bases and J gave up 4 bases; unmatched junction bases: 10. This CDR3 contains 15 residues. Germline lookup yields CDR1 SGHAT and CDR2 FQNNGV. CDR3 sequence reads: CASSWGRGGRYEQYF. The CDR3 bases are TGTGCCAGCAGCTGGGGGAGGGGTGGGAGGTACGAGCAGTACTTC.

The genes are TRBV7-9 and TRBJ2-7, with 8 bases lining up with TRBD2. Trimming cost V 5 bases and J 4 bases; bases outside gene matches: 13. Germline V gene lookup returns CDR1 SEHNR and CDR2 FQNEAQ (reference sequence). The CDR3 is 16 amino acids. The CDR3, as DNA: TGTGCCAGCAGCGCTACCAGCGGGAGTGTTAGGTACGAGCAGTACTTC. Translated, it gives CASSATSGSVRYEQYF.

The chain couples TRBV10-3 to TRBJ1-2; D might be TRBD1 (5 bases). Between the trimmed V and J ends, which lost 4 bases and 7 bases, there was a span of 19 bases. From germline, CDR1 is ENHRY and CDR2 SYGVKD. The CDR3 consists of 15 residues. CDR3 coding DNA: TGTGCCATCAGTGGGTTCCAGGGTAGTTTAGTTGGCTACACCTTC. Residues: CAISGFQGSLVGYTF.

Judged by abundance, this clone is medium-sized (0.01 to 0.1%). As DNA, the CDR3 is TGTGCCAGCAGTTCCACAGGTAGAGAAAAACTGTTTTTT. Protein sequence: CASSSTGREKLFF. V is TRBV27 and J is TRBJ1-4; possibly TRBD1 for D (5 bases). V was trimmed by 4 bases and J by 8 bases, leaving 11 bases between them. The CDR3 runs to 13 residues. Germline CDR1 reads MNHEY; CDR2 reads SMNVEV (reference sequence).

The chain joins TRBV25-1 to TRBJ1-4; 9 bases fit TRBD1. Germline V CDR1 and CDR2: MGHDK, SYGVNS. This CDR3 region has 14 residues. V lost 6 bases, J lost 7 bases, and 6 bases stayed unmatched. CDR3 in DNA: TGTGCCAGCAGCGACAGGGGGGCAGGTGAAAAACTGTTTTTT. Protein: CASSDRGAGEKLFF.

The chain has TRBV5-4 and TRBJ1-1; no clear D gene. The V gene's germline CDR1 is SGHNT and CDR2 YYREEE (reference sequence). The ends were cut back, 1 base at V and 4 bases at J, with 8 bases in the middle. There are 13 residues in the CDR3. CDR3 bases: TGTGCCAGCAGCTTGACAAGAGGCACTGAAGCTTTCTTT. Its translation: CASSLTRGTEAFF.

CDR3 sequence reads: CASSMGEGPPLHF. The DNA for the CDR3 is TGCGCCAGCAGCATGGGGGAGGGACCACCCCTCCACTTT. The chain couples TRBV4-1 to TRBJ1-6; D is perhaps TRBD1 (5 bases). There are 13 residues in the CDR3. Per germline, CDR1 MGHRA and CDR2 YSYEKL. V was shortened by 5 bases and J by 11 bases, with 13 bases between the two germline ends.

V is TRBV4-2 and J is TRBJ2-2, with TRBD2 identical over 13 bases. In germline, CDR1 is LGHNA, CDR2 YNFKEQ. V lost 4 bases to trimming and J lost 6 bases; unmatched junction nucleotides: 11. There are 18 residues in the CDR3. CDR3 loop: CASSPRGTSGTYSGELFF. Written as DNA, the CDR3 is TGTGCCAGCAGCCCCCGCGGGACTAGCGGGACGTATTCCGGGGAGCTGTTTTTT.